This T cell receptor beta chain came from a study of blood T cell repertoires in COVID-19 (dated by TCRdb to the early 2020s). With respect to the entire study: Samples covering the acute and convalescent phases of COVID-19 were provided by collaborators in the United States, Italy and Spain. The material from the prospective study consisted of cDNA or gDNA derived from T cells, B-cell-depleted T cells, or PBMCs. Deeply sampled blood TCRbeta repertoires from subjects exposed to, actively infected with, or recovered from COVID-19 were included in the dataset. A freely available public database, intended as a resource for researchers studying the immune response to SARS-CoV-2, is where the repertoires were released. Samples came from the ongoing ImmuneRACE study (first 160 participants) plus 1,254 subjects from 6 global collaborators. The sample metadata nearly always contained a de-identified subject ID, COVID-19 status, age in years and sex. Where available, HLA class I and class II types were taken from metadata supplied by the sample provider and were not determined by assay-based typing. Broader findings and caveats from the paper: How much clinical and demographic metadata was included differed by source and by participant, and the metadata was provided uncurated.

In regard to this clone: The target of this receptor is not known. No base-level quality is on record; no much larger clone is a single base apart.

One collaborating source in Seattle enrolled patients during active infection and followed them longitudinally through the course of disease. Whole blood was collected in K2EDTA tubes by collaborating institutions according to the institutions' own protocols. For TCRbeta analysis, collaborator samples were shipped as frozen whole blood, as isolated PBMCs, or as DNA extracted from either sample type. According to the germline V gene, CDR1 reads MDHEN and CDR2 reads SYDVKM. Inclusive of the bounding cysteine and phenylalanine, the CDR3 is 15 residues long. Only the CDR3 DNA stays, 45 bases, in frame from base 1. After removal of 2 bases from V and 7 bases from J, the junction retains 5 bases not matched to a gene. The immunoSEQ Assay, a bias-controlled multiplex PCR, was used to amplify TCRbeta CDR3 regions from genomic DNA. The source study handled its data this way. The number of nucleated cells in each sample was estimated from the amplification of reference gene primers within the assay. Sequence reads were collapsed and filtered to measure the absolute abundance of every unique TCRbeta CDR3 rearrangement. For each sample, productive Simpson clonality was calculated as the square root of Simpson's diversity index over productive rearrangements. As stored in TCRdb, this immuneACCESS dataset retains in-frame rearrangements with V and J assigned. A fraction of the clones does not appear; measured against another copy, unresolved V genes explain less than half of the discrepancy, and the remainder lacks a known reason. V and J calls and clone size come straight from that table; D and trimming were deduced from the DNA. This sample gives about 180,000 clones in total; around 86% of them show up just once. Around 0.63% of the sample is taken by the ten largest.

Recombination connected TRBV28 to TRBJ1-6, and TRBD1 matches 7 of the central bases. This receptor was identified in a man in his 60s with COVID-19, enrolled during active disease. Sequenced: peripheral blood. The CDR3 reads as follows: CASSLAPGGNSPLHF. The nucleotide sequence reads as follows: TGTGCCAGCAGTTTAGCCCCAGGGGGGAATTCACCCCTCCACTTT.